This TCR beta chain was identified during a study of blood T cell repertoires in COVID-19. Study-level information: Samples of COVID-19 (acute and convalescent) were obtained from the United States, Italy and Spain. In each case, the material was cDNA or gDNA derived from T cells, B-cell-depleted T cells, or PBMCs.

The V gene lost 3 bases and the J gene lost 10 bases, with 17 bases spanning the gap. The CDR3 covers 14 residues. Germline assignment: CDR1 SGDLS and CDR2 YYNGEE. Original processing notes: Scientists estimated how many nucleated cells there were by amplifying reference gene primers. Profiling relied on immunoSEQ multiplex PCR, and the TCRdb table lists in-frame clones only, not all of them. The V and J calls and clone size are taken from that table; D and trimming were inferred from the DNA. The data hold more than 50,000 clones, with 89% observed a single time. This rearrangement joins TRBV9 to TRBJ1-5; weak D call: TRBD1 (5 bases). This clonotype originated in a man in his 60s with active COVID-19. Material: peripheral blood. The chain's CDR3 is CASSGGTVGSPQHF. The DNA for the CDR3 is TGTGCCAGCAGCGGCGGGACCGTCGGCAGCCCCCAGCATTTT.